The next 19 T cell receptor beta chains were all read from a single sample in a study of STAT5B mutations in CD4+ large granular lymphocyte leukemia. Produced via immunoSEQ multiplex PCR; TCRdb's table is partial and in-frame only. Among about 28,000 clones listed, about 77% were seen once. Source material: CD4+ T cells from blood buffy coats. Every receptor here comes from a human donor in good health.

This rearrangement joins TRBV4-2 to TRBJ2-1; 12 positions match TRBD2. The V gene end was trimmed by 1 base and the J gene end by 3 bases; junction bases not matched to a gene: 1. Germline values: CDR1 LGHNA, CDR2 YNFKEQ. The CDR3 has 16 residues. The CDR3 sequence is CASSQGTSGNYNEQFF. The CDR3 region has the DNA TGTGCCAGCAGCCAAGGGACTAGCGGGAACTACAATGAGCAGTTCTTC.

The chain employs TRBV11-2 and TRBJ2-6, with no clear D. The CDR3 loop spans 15 amino acids. V was clipped by 3 bases and J by 2 bases, with 8 bases between them. In germline, CDR1 is SGHAT, CDR2 FQNNGV. The CDR3 DNA is TGTGCCAGCAGCTTCTCGGATGCTGGGGCCAACGTCCTGACTTTC. It specifies CASSFSDAGANVLTF.

This clone occurred once. J is TRBJ2-1 and V is TRBV12-5, with D perhaps matching TRBD1 or TRBD2 (6 bases each). V shed 0 bases and J shed 0 bases, with 15 bases lying between them. Germline loops: CDR1 LGHNT, CDR2 FRNRAP. CDR3 size: 18 residues. The CDR3 reads CASGLVRLGGSSYNEQFF. For the CDR3, the DNA is TGTGCTAGTGGTTTGGTACGACTAGGGGGGAGCTCCTACAATGAGCAGTTCTTC.

The chain recombines TRBV30 with TRBJ2-7; D could derive from TRBD1 or TRBD2 (5 bases each). CDR1 is GTSNPN and CDR2 is SVGIG in the germline V gene (reference sequence). CDR3 length equals 14 residues. V was trimmed by 4 bases and J by 2 bases, leaving 15 bases between them. CDR3 coding DNA: TGTGCCTGGAAAGGGGACGGCCGAACCTACGAGCAGTACTTC. Translating it yields CAWKGDGRTYEQYF. Together with reference TRBV30 and TRBJ2-7, the CDR3 gives the full variable domain: SQTIHQWPATLVQPVGSPLSLECTVEGTSNPNLYWYRQAAGRGLQLLFYSVGIGQISSEVPQNLSASRPQDRQFILSSKKLLLSDSGFYLCAWKGDGRTYEQYFGPGTRLTVT.

There are a few counts of this clone. The chain's CDR3 is CAWSGDTDTTDTQYF. CDR3 DNA sequence: TGTGCCTGGAGTGGTGACACCGACACCACAGATACGCAGTATTTT. The chain carries TRBV30 and TRBJ2-3, with no clear D. Looked up from germline, CDR1 is GTSNPN and CDR2 is SVGIG (reference sequence). The CDR3 has 15 amino acids. Trimming removed 1 base from V and 2 bases from J, with 13 bases in between.

J is TRBJ2-3 and V is TRBV5-1, with 7 bases that match TRBD1. With V trimmed by 4 bases and J by 4 bases, 6 bases remained unmatched. The CDR3 consists of 14 residues. CDR1 and CDR2 from the germline V gene are SGHRS and YFSETQ. This CDR3 is CASSTGQAADTQYF. The CDR3 DNA reads as TGCGCCAGCAGCACCGGACAGGCGGCAGATACGCAGTATTTT.

This clone was counted only a few times. The chain couples TRBV10-3 to TRBJ2-1, with a tentative D call TRBD2 (6 bases). V was clipped by 8 bases and J by 5 bases, with 22 bases between them. Germline V CDR1 and CDR2: ENHRY, SYGVKD. The CDR3 spans 16 residues. CDR3 sequence: CAIRPAGLVVHNEQFF. In nucleotides, the CDR3 is TGTGCCATCCGCCCGGCGGGACTGGTGGTCCACAATGAGCAGTTCTTC.

The chain links TRBV7-2 to TRBJ1-3; maybe TRBD1 (5 bases). This CDR3 is built from 14 residues. The V gene lost 0 bases and the J gene lost 5 bases, with 8 bases spanning the gap. Germline V gene data show CDR1 as SGHTA and CDR2 as FQGNSA. The CDR3 is CASSLAGRRNTIYF. CDR3 nucleotides: TGTGCCAGCAGCTTAGCGGGACGAAGAAACACCATATATTTT.

CDR3 sequence (DNA): TGTGCCAGCAGCGAGGGGGCCTCTGGAAACACCATATATTTT. Amino acid sequence: CASSEGASGNTIYF. The rearrangement uses TRBV9 and TRBJ1-3, with 7 bases aligning to TRBD1. The V gene end was trimmed by 3 bases and the J gene end by 0 bases; junction bases not matched to a gene: 0. From germline, CDR1 is SGDLS and CDR2 YYNGEE. CDR3 length: 14 amino acids.

The chain is built from TRBV19 and TRBJ1-5; no clear D. Trimming removed 1 base from V and 0 bases from J, with 16 bases in between. The length of the CDR3 is 18 residues. Germline values: CDR1 LNHDA, CDR2 SQIVND (reference sequence). This CDR3 reads CASSIGPQWGYSNQPQHF. For the CDR3, the DNA is TGTGCCAGTAGTATAGGACCCCAATGGGGATATAGCAATCAGCCCCAGCATTTT.

The CDR3 here is CASSTSLEQYF. The DNA of the CDR3 is TGTGCCAGCAGTACGTCCCTCGAGCAGTACTTC. This sequence joins TRBV6-1 and TRBJ2-7; no reliable D call. The germline V gene has CDR1 MNHNS and CDR2 SASEGT. V was pared by 5 bases and J by 6 bases, with 8 bases between. The CDR3 contains 11 residues.

This chain uses TRBV7-8 with TRBJ1-3; D remains unclear. The V end was cut by 4 bases, the J end by 0 bases, with 10 bases between. The CDR3 length is 15 residues. In germline, CDR1 is SGHVS, CDR2 FQNEAQ. The CDR3 nucleotides read TGTGCCAGCAGCTCCGTTGCTGTCTCTGGAAACACCATATATTTT. Translating it yields CASSSVAVSGNTIYF.

This clone was picked up a small number of times. The chain uses TRBV28 and TRBJ1-1; possibly TRBD1 for D (5 bases). Trimming shortened V by 3 bases and J by 0 bases, and 11 bases separated the two germline ends. Germline-derived CDR1 and CDR2 are MDHEN and SYDVKM. This CDR3 spans 15 amino acids. CDR3 in amino acids: CASSFPGPLNTEAFF. CDR3 coding DNA: TGTGCCAGCAGTTTCCCAGGGCCCCTGAACACTGAAGCTTTCTTT.

This clone was seen only once. The CDR3 region is CASRPGQGSIEQYF. In DNA form, the CDR3 reads TGTGCCAGCAGACCGGGACAGGGGAGTATCGAGCAGTACTTC. The chain couples TRBV27 to TRBJ2-7, with 10 nucleotides matching TRBD1. Germline assignment: CDR1 MNHEY and CDR2 SMNVEV (reference sequence). V lost 6 bases, J lost 6 bases, and 8 bases stayed unmatched. This CDR3 contains 14 residues.

With regard to this clone: The junction departs from the called germline gene at one end, perhaps through a read error. V gene TRBV7-7 combines with J gene TRBJ2-1; 9 positions agree with TRBD1. CDR1 is SSHAT and CDR2 is FNYEAQ in the germline V gene (reference sequence). CDR3 length equals 15 residues. The CDR3 DNA sequence: TGTGCTAGCAGCTTAGAACAGGGGGCATACAATGAGCAGTTCTTC. Protein sequence: CASSLEQGAYNEQFF.

This clone was picked up one time. The chain combines TRBV27 with TRBJ2-3, with a weak D call TRBD1 (5 bases). Germline V gene lookup returns CDR1 MNHEY and CDR2 SMNVEV (reference sequence). The length of the CDR3 is 15 residues. Deletions cut 4 bases from V and 6 bases from J, with 17 bases between. CDR3 bases: TGTGCCAGCAGTTCACCTGCAGGGCCGCGTGATACGCAGTATTTT. It yields the protein CASSSPAGPRDTQYF.

The genes are TRBV2 and TRBJ2-3; D unresolved. The germline V and J ends were trimmed by 10 bases and 2 bases, with 13 bases remaining between them. The CDR3 is 13 amino acids. Germline CDR1 is SNHLY and CDR2 is FYNNEI. The CDR3 loop is CATSNSYTDTQYF. In DNA form, the CDR3 reads TGTGCCACCTCGAACAGTTACACAGATACGCAGTATTTT.

The V call is TRBV14, the J call TRBJ1-1; 7 positions agree with TRBD1. The germline CDR1 and CDR2 sequences are SGHDN and FVKESK. J was trimmed by 12 bases and V by 2 bases; bases with no gene match: 12. CDR3 length: 14 amino acids. CDR3 nucleotides: TGTGCCAGCAGCCAAAAAAACCGTGGGACAGTGACTTTCTTT. Translated: CASSQKNRGTVTFF.

The V and J genes are TRBV7-2 and TRBJ1-5; D remains unclear. Germline assignment: CDR1 SGHTA and CDR2 FQGNSA. Between the trimmed V and J ends, which lost 5 bases and 4 bases, there was a span of 12 bases. The CDR3 is made up of 14 amino acids. CDR3 nucleotide sequence: TGTGCCAGCAGCCTTGTTGGAGGTAATCAGCCCCAGCATTTT. Translated: CASSLVGGNQPQHF. Combining the CDR3 with reference TRBV7-2 and TRBJ1-5 gives the whole variable domain GAGVSQSPSNKVTEKGKDVELRCDPISGHTALYWYRQSLGQGLEFLIYFQGNSAPDKSGLPSDRFSAERTGGSVSTLTIQRTQQEDSAVYLCASSLVGGNQPQHFGDGTRLSIL.